This passage covers 21 T cell receptor beta chains from one sample sequenced in a study of tissue T cells after allogeneic stem cell transplantation (dated by TCRdb to between 2021 and 2024). The label giving this sample's time point can be read as: recipient (host-origin) PBMCs collected before allo-HCT. Library prep was done by the immunoSEQ multiplex PCR assay. Here the immuneACCESS table is served through TCRdb, limited to in-frame sequences with V and J called. Missing clones are a known gap in these copies; in checked studies unresolved V genes cover under half, and the rest lacks a known reason. For this sample the table gives 25,000 to 35,000 clones, of which 85% to 90% were detected only once. The ten largest clones add up to less than 4% of the sample. Here the sequenced sample was blood, taken before transplantation. These receptors were obtained from a woman aged 18-55 years who later had graft-versus-host disease after an allogeneic stem cell transplant.

The rearrangement joins TRBV4-1 to TRBJ1-2; D possibly corresponds to TRBD1 (6 bases). Per germline, CDR1 MGHRA and CDR2 YSYEKL. V lost 4 bases and J 6 bases, leaving 15 bases between the germline ends. This CDR3 has 14 residues. The CDR3 DNA is TGCGCCAGCAGCCCACCAACAGGGAGGGATGGCTACACCTTC. Amino acids: CASSPPTGRDGYTF.

CDR3: CASSVRTQETQYF. CDR3 in DNA: TGTGCCAGCAGCGTCCGGACTCAAGAGACCCAGTACTTC. The chain recombines TRBV7-2 with TRBJ2-5, with a possible D match to TRBD2 (5 bases). Germline V lookup: CDR1 SGHTA, CDR2 FQGNSA. Trimming cost V 5 bases and J 2 bases, with 9 bases left between them. There are 13 residues in the CDR3.

The chain combines TRBV27 with TRBJ1-1, with TRBD1 matching over 8 bases. CDR1 and CDR2 (germline): MNHEY, SMNVEV (reference sequence). The J segment lost 3 bases and the V segment lost 8 bases, leaving 8 bases of the junction unmatched. This CDR3 contains 14 residues. CDR3 residues: CASQAQGAHTEAFF. CDR3 DNA sequence: TGTGCCAGCCAAGCTCAGGGGGCTCACACTGAAGCTTTCTTT.

The genes are TRBV2 and TRBJ1-5, with a possible D match to TRBD1 (6 bases). The CDR3 loop spans 14 amino acids. Germline CDR1 and CDR2: SNHLY and FYNNEI. V lost 5 bases and J 3 bases, leaving 11 bases between the germline ends. Here the CDR3 reads CASSIGQFNQPQHF. CDR3 in DNA: TGTGCCAGCAGTATTGGACAGTTCAATCAGCCCCAGCATTTT.

This chain uses TRBV30 with TRBJ2-7; D is unclear. This CDR3 is built from 15 residues. The V end lost 2 bases, the J end lost 1 base, and 15 bases lay between the germline ends. Looked up from germline, CDR1 is GTSNPN and CDR2 is SVGIG (reference sequence). CDR3 DNA sequence: TGTGCCTGGAGTTTTTCCTCCGGGCCATCCTACGAGCAGTACTTC. It specifies CAWSFSSGPSYEQYF.

The J gene is TRBJ2-3, the V gene TRBV4-3, with D unresolved. Germline assignment: CDR1 LGHNA and CDR2 YSLEER. There are 16 residues in the CDR3. V was shortened by 1 base and J by 2 bases, with 13 bases between the two germline ends. CDR3 region: CASSQVAPTATDTQYF. CDR3 nucleotides: TGCGCCAGCAGCCAAGTTGCACCGACGGCCACAGATACGCAGTATTTT.

The chain employs TRBV25-1 and TRBJ1-1; no clear D gene. This CDR3 has 14 residues. Trimming pared 1 base from V and 7 bases from J, leaving 13 bases between. Germline V gives CDR1 MGHDK, CDR2 SYGVNS. The CDR3 DNA reads TGTGCCAGCAGTGAATCAGGTTGGCAGAATGAAGCTTTCTTT. Its translation is CASSESGWQNEAFF.

This clone has only one observation. The chain uses TRBV5-1 and TRBJ2-5, with 7 bases that match TRBD2. Germline values: CDR1 SGHRS, CDR2 YFSETQ. The CDR3 is 14 residues long. Trimming removed 6 bases from V and 5 bases from J; junction bases left unmatched: 10. CDR3 coding DNA: TGCGCCAGCAAAGCTAGCGGAGCGAGGGAGACCCAGTACTTC. This sequence encodes CASKASGARETQYF.

The V call is TRBV24-1, the J call TRBJ2-2; 10 nucleotides line up with TRBD1. This CDR3 contains 13 residues. J gave up 4 bases and V 10 bases, and 2 bases lay outside the gene matches. Per germline, CDR1 KGHDR and CDR2 SFDVKD. Here the CDR3 DNA reads TGTGCCACTGGACAGGGGGTCACCGGGGAGCTGTTTTTT. It encodes CATGQGVTGELFF.

This clone has just one count. This chain joins TRBV7-2 and TRBJ1-2; 9 bases are a match to TRBD1. Germline V lookup: CDR1 SGHTA, CDR2 FQGNSA. With 5 bases clipped from V and 7 bases from J, the junction kept 8 bases outside the gene matches. The CDR3 has 14 amino acids. CDR3 DNA sequence: TGTGCCAGCAGCCCCCGGGACAGGGCGAGTGGCTACACCTTC. It translates to CASSPRDRASGYTF.

The V and J genes are TRBV19 and TRBJ1-2; D possibly corresponds to TRBD1 (5 bases). The length of the CDR3 is 11 residues. Trimming cost V 7 bases and J 6 bases, with 9 bases left between them. Germline V gives CDR1 LNHDA, CDR2 SQIVND (reference sequence). For the CDR3, the DNA is TGTGCCAGTATTTCGGGGGATGGCTACACCTTC. It specifies CASISGDGYTF. Filled out from reference TRBV19 and TRBJ1-2, the complete variable domain reads DGGITQSPKYLFRKEGQNVTLSCEQNLNHDAMYWYRQDPGQGLRLIYYSQIVNDFQKGDIAEGYSVSREKKESFPLTVTSAQKNPTAFYLCASISGDGYTFGSGTRLTVV.

The chain links TRBV5-1 to TRBJ1-3, with 10 bases identical to TRBD1. J was trimmed by 6 bases and V by 4 bases; bases with no gene match: 4. There are 14 residues in the CDR3. Germline V gene data show CDR1 as SGHRS and CDR2 as YFSETQ. CDR3 DNA sequence: TGCGCCAGCAGCCAAGGGACAGGGGAAAACACCATATATTTT. Its protein product is CASSQGTGENTIYF.

The genes are TRBV29-1 and TRBJ1-1; no firm D call. This CDR3 contains 9 residues. V dropped 1 base and J dropped 10 bases, with 4 bases sitting between them. Germline-derived CDR1 and CDR2 are SQVTM and ANQGSEA. CDR3 sequence reads: CSVEVGAFF. CDR3 DNA sequence: TGCAGCGTTGAAGTCGGAGCTTTCTTT.

This chain uses TRBV24-1 with TRBJ1-6; the match to TRBD1 covers 7 bases. The V gene's germline CDR1 is KGHDR and CDR2 SFDVKD. This CDR3 contains 16 residues. Trimming at V came to 3 bases and at J to 4 bases, leaving 5 bases not matched to a gene. CDR3 sequence (DNA): TGTGCCACCAGTGATGAGGGGGCTTTTTATAATTCACCCCTCCACTTT. It codes for CATSDEGAFYNSPLHF.

The V and J genes are TRBV7-9 and TRBJ1-3; no clear D gene. Between the trimmed V and J ends, which lost 5 bases and 0 bases, there was a span of 14 bases. CDR3 size: 16 residues. Per germline, CDR1 SEHNR and CDR2 FQNEAQ (reference sequence). The CDR3 coding sequence is TGTGCCAGCAGCCCAATGAGCCTGTTCTCTGGAAACACCATATATTTT. Protein product: CASSPMSLFSGNTIYF.

The J gene is TRBJ2-1, the V gene TRBV4-1, with D hard to call. Trimming cost V 5 bases and J 0 bases, with 14 bases left between them. The germline V gene has CDR1 MGHRA and CDR2 YSYEKL. The CDR3 consists of 16 residues. The CDR3, as DNA: TGCGCCAGCAGCGAATACCAGGTCGGCTCCTACAATGAGCAGTTCTTC. Protein: CASSEYQVGSYNEQFF.

This clone was seen just once. The J gene is TRBJ1-5, the V gene TRBV27; no definite D call. Germline V CDR1 and CDR2: MNHEY, SMNVEV (reference sequence). CDR3 length: 15 amino acids. The V end was cut by 3 bases, the J end by 0 bases, with 9 bases between. This CDR3 is CASSFSQYSNQPQHF. The DNA for the CDR3 is TGTGCCAGCAGTTTCTCACAGTATAGCAATCAGCCCCAGCATTTT.

The rearrangement joins TRBV28 to TRBJ2-2; D is undetermined. Looked up from germline, CDR1 is MDHEN and CDR2 is SYDVKM. Deletions cut 11 bases from V and 0 bases from J, with 10 bases between. The CDR3 totals 13 residues. The CDR3 DNA reads TGTGCCTTGGCTGATCCGAACACCGGGGAGCTGTTTTTT. Encoded protein: CALADPNTGELFF.

This CDR3 is CASSLVGNAEQFF. For the CDR3, the DNA is TGTGCCAGCAGCTTAGTCGGTAATGCTGAGCAGTTCTTC. The genes are TRBV7-8 and TRBJ2-1; the D is unclear. V was cut by 1 base and J by 9 bases, with 10 bases left in between. The germline CDR1 and CDR2 sequences are SGHVS and FQNEAQ. The CDR3 consists of 13 residues. Supplemented by reference TRBV7-8 and TRBJ2-1, the full variable domain reads GAGVSQSPRYKVAKRGQDVALRCDPISGHVSLFWYQQALGQGPEFLTYFQNEAQLDKSGLPSDRFFAERPEGSVSTLKIQRTQQEDSAVYLCASSLVGNAEQFFGPGTRLTVL.

The CDR3 DNA reads as TGTGCCAGCAGTGTTGCCCAAACTAATGAAAAACTGTTTTTT. It yields the protein CASSVAQTNEKLFF. The V gene is TRBV28, the J gene TRBJ1-4; the D is unclear. From germline, CDR1 is MDHEN and CDR2 SYDVKM. The CDR3 has 14 residues. The germline V and J ends were trimmed by 5 bases and 1 base, with 8 bases remaining between them.

The rearrangement uses TRBV28 and TRBJ2-7; 13 positions match TRBD2. In germline, CDR1 is MDHEN, CDR2 SYDVKM. CDR3 length equals 20 residues. With 5 bases clipped from V and 0 bases from J, the junction kept 16 bases outside the gene matches. For the CDR3, the DNA is TGTGCCAGCAGTACCCCTCGGCTCGGACTAGCGGGGGCCAGCTCCTACGAGCAGTACTTC. Protein sequence: CASSTPRLGLAGASSYEQYF.